A single sample gave rise to the 2 T cell receptor beta chains below, sequenced in a study of cytomegalovirus exposure and HLA in healthy donors. Both 60 Vbeta primers and 13 Jbeta primers went into the PCR. The method was immunoSEQ multiplex PCR; TCRdb's version includes in-frame clones alone and lacks a portion of them. The sample records 150,000 to 200,000 clones, around 68% being singletons. The material sequenced was PBMCs. These receptors were obtained from a man in his forties in good health and CMV-seronegative.

This clone was seen a single time. The V call is TRBV11-3, the J call TRBJ2-5; tentatively, D is TRBD2 (6 bases). Looked up from germline, CDR1 is SGHNT and CDR2 is YENEEA. The CDR3 is 16 amino acids. V was pared by 5 bases and J by 2 bases, with 18 bases between. As DNA, the CDR3 is TGTGCCAGCAGCCACGAAAGAGGAGGGAGTCAAGAGACCCAGTACTTC. Translation: CASSHERGGSQETQYF.

This clone was observed once. The rearrangement joins TRBV14 to TRBJ2-2; TRBD2 matches 12 bases. The V gene end was trimmed by 1 base and the J gene end by 0 bases; junction bases not matched to a gene: 0. The CDR3 consists of 17 residues. Germline V gene lookup returns CDR1 SGHDN and CDR2 FVKESK. CDR3 in DNA: TGTGCCAGCAGCCAAGGACTAGCGGGGGCGAACACCGGGGAGCTGTTTTTT. Amino acid sequence: CASSQGLAGANTGELFF.